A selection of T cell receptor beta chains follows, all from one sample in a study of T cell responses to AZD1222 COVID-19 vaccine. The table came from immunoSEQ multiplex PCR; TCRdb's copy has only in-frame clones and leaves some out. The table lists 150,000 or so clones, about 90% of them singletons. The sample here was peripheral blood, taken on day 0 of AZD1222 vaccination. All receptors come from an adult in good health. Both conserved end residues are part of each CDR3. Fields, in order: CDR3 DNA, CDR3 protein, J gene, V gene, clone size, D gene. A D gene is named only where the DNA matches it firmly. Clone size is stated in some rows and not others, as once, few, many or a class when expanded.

TGTGCCAGCAGCTTGGGACTAGCGGGCCTGCTGGTTAGCACAGATACGCAGTATTTT,CASSLGLAGLLVSTDTQYF,TRBJ2-3,TRBV28,.,TRBD2
TGTGCCAGCAGCTTAGGGCAGTCCTACGAGCAGTACTTC,CASSLGQSYEQYF,TRBJ2-7,TRBV11-2,once,.
TGCAGCGTTGACATCTTCGGTTTCGACGGAGAAGCTTTCTTT,CSVDIFGFDGEAFF,TRBJ1-1,TRBV29-1,.,.
TGTGCCTGGGGGCCCTATGGCTACACCTTC,CAWGPYGYTF,TRBJ1-2,TRBV30,.,.
TGTGCCAGCAGCTCCCGGTTGGTTGACTATAGCAATCAGCCCCAGCATTTT,CASSSRLVDYSNQPQHF,TRBJ1-5,TRBV7-2,.,.
TGTGCCAGCAGCTCCCGACAGGGATATGGCTACACCTTC,CASSSRQGYGYTF,TRBJ1-2,TRBV13,few,TRBD1
TGTGCCAGTAGTAGGGGGGGCACAGCTTATGGCTACACCTTC,CASSRGGTAYGYTF,TRBJ1-2,TRBV19,.,.
TGTGCCCCGGTCGGCGGACCGGGTTACAATGAGCAGTTCTTC,CAPVGGPGYNEQFF,TRBJ2-1,TRBV24-1,.,.
TGTGCCAGCGCACAGCCGGGACAGGGGGCCGGTGAGCCCCAGCATTTT,CASAQPGQGAGEPQHF,TRBJ1-5,TRBV19,.,TRBD1
TGTGCCAGCAGCATGCGAGGTAGCGGCTCCTACAATGAGCAGTTCTTC,CASSMRGSGSYNEQFF,TRBJ2-1,TRBV5-4,once,.
TGTGCCTGGAGTATCTTAATCCCAATCAACTATGGCTACACCTTC,CAWSILIPINYGYTF,TRBJ1-2,TRBV30,once,.
TGTGCCAGCAGCTTCTCGGGACAGAACACTGAAGCTTTCTTT,CASSFSGQNTEAFF,TRBJ1-1,TRBV7-2,.,.
TGCGCCAGCAGTATAACAGGGGTCGACGAGCAGTACTTC,CASSITGVDEQYF,TRBJ2-7,TRBV10-1,.,TRBD1
TGTGCCAGCAGTTACAACAGGGCGAACACTGAAGCTTTCTTT,CASSYNRANTEAFF,TRBJ1-1,TRBV6-5,.,.
TGTGCCAGCAGTTTATCAGCCCAGCCCCAGCATTTT,CASSLSAQPQHF,TRBJ1-5,TRBV28,.,.
TGTGCCAGCAGCGGGGGGGCCCAAGATACGCAGTATTTT,CASSGGAQDTQYF,TRBJ2-3,TRBV9,.,.
TGCGCCAGCAGTGAGTCGAAAGGGAACACTGAAGCTTTCTTT,CASSESKGNTEAFF,TRBJ1-1,TRBV10-1,once,.
TGTGCCAGCAGGCCGACAGTAACGGGGGAAAAACTGTTTTTT,CASRPTVTGEKLFF,TRBJ1-4,TRBV6-5,.,.
TGTGCCAGCAGGAAGGGGCTTTCCCAAGAGACCCAGTACTTC,CASRKGLSQETQYF,TRBJ2-5,TRBV2,once,.
TGTGCCAGCAGCTTAGATCTTGGAGGGCAAGAGACCCAGTACTTC,CASSLDLGGQETQYF,TRBJ2-5,TRBV7-2,.,.
TGTGCCAGCAAGACAGGGGGCACTGAAGCTTTCTTT,CASKTGGTEAFF,TRBJ1-1,TRBV27,once,TRBD1
TGTGCCAGCAGCCATGTAGGGGGAGAGGGCGGCTACACCTTC,CASSHVGGEGGYTF,TRBJ1-2,TRBV7-9,.,.
TGTGCCAGCAACCTAGGACGCGTCAGCTCCTATAATTCACCCCTCCACTTT,CASNLGRVSSYNSPLHF,TRBJ1-6,TRBV2,.,.
TGTGCCAGTAGCCACGGACAGGGGACCGGGGAGCTGTTTTTT,CASSHGQGTGELFF,TRBJ2-2,TRBV19,.,TRBD1
TGTGCCAGCAGTTTATTTACAGGAAACACCATATATTTT,CASSLFTGNTIYF,TRBJ1-3,TRBV28,.,.
TGTGCCAGCAGTCCAGGGGGAGGGAATGAGCAGTTCTTC,CASSPGGGNEQFF,TRBJ2-1,TRBV27,.,.
TGCGCCAGCAGCCGGACGGAGGTGGACTACGAGCAGTACTTC,CASSRTEVDYEQYF,TRBJ2-7,TRBV4-3,.,.
TGTGCCAGCAGTTTATTACAGGGAGGGTACGAGCAGTACTTC,CASSLLQGGYEQYF,TRBJ2-7,TRBV28,.,.
TGTGCCAGCACCCAATCCGGGACTAGCGGGGCAGATACGCAGTATTTT,CASTQSGTSGADTQYF,TRBJ2-3,TRBV9,few,TRBD2
TGTGCCAGTAGTATAGGGCACCAAGCTAACTATGGCTACACCTTC,CASSIGHQANYGYTF,TRBJ1-2,TRBV19,.,.
TGTGCCAGCAGTTACCCGTCCAGGACTAGCGGGTACCAAAGGAGCTCCTACGAGCAGTACTTC,CASSYPSRTSGYQRSSYEQYF,TRBJ2-7,TRBV6-2/TRBV6-3,once,TRBD2
TGTGCCAGTAGTGTGCTCGGGACAGGGGCCAATTCACCCCTCCACTTT,CASSVLGTGANSPLHF,TRBJ1-6,TRBV19,.,TRBD1
TGTGCCAGCAGTGAAGCGGCTTCTGGGGCCAACGTCCTGACTTTC,CASSEAASGANVLTF,TRBJ2-6,TRBV6-1,.,.
TGTGCCATCAACACAGGGGAGGGCGGCTACACCTTC,CAINTGEGGYTF,TRBJ1-2,TRBV19,.,TRBD1
TGTGCCAGCAGCTACCGAACCTATCGGCCGTTTTTT,CASSYRTYRPFF,TRBJ2-2,TRBV5-5,.,.
TGTGCCAGTAGTGATTGGGCCTATGGCTACACCTTC,CASSDWAYGYTF,TRBJ1-2,TRBV19,once,.
TGTGCCAGTACCTCACACCCCGCCGATACGCAGTATTTT,CASTSHPADTQYF,TRBJ2-3,TRBV19,.,.
TGTGCCAGCAGCCGGGACGGAGCGAACACCGGGGAGCTGTTTTTT,CASSRDGANTGELFF,TRBJ2-2,TRBV9,.,.
TGTGCCAGCAGGTGGGATTCTCCACCCCGCAATGAGCAGTTCTTC,CASRWDSPPRNEQFF,TRBJ2-1,TRBV2,.,.
TGTGCCAGCAGCGCGAGTTTGAGGGGAGATGAAGCTTTCTTT,CASSASLRGDEAFF,TRBJ1-1,TRBV9,.,.
TGTGCCAGCAGCTTGGGGACAGGGCTGAACACTGAAGCTTTCTTT,CASSLGTGLNTEAFF,TRBJ1-1,TRBV7-2,.,TRBD1
TGTGCCAGCAGAGACAGGGTGAACACCGGGGAGCTGTTTTTT,CASRDRVNTGELFF,TRBJ2-2,TRBV28,.,TRBD1
TGTGCCAGCAGTGACCGACGCGGGGAGCTGTTTTTT,CASSDRRGELFF,TRBJ2-2,TRBV6-1,.,.
TGTGCCAGCAGCCCGGAGGGTATTGGGCAGTTCTTC,CASSPEGIGQFF,TRBJ2-1,TRBV7-3,once,.
TGTGCCAGCAGCAGAGGACAGGGTGATTCATTTTATGGCTACACCTTC,CASSRGQGDSFYGYTF,TRBJ1-2,TRBV5-5,once,TRBD1
TGTGCCAGCAGCTTAGTTCTAGAAGTGACAGGGGAAAACATTCAGTACTTC,CASSLVLEVTGENIQYF,TRBJ2-4,TRBV7-2,once,TRBD1
TGTGCCAGCAGTTTAACTAGCGGGGGATCAAGATTTGGGACCCAGTACTTC,CASSLTSGGSRFGTQYF,TRBJ2-5,TRBV6-2/TRBV6-3,.,TRBD2
TGTGCCAGCACCCGGGTCAATAATTCACCCCTCCACTTT,CASTRVNNSPLHF,TRBJ1-6,TRBV6-5,.,.
TGTGCCAGCCAAAGTCTGGGGGGGACTCGCGGTGAGCAGTTCTTC,CASQSLGGTRGEQFF,TRBJ2-1,TRBV7-3,.,TRBD2
TGTGCCAGCAGCCAAGATACCCCTGGACTAGCGGGAGCCCACGAGCAGTACTTC,CASSQDTPGLAGAHEQYF,TRBJ2-7,TRBV4-2,.,TRBD2
TGCAGTGCTAGTTGGGCGGGGGACTACGAGCAGTACTTC,CSASWAGDYEQYF,TRBJ2-7,TRBV20-1,.,TRBD2
TGTGCCAGCAGCGTCCGGGACAGGGGTGGGGAAAAACTGTTTTTT,CASSVRDRGGEKLFF,TRBJ1-4,TRBV9,.,TRBD1
TGTGCCAGCAGTTTTTCCCCAGTCCGGGCGCTCCGGTTT,CASSFSPVRALRF,TRBJ1-3,TRBV28,.,.
TGCGCCAGCAGCCAAGAATGGGCCTCGTACACTGAAGCTTTCTTT,CASSQEWASYTEAFF,TRBJ1-1,TRBV4-1,.,.
TGTGCCAGCAGTTTATCGAACAGAGCCTACGAGCAGTACTTC,CASSLSNRAYEQYF,TRBJ2-7,TRBV27,.,.
TGTGCCAGCAGTTACTCATGGAACACTGAAGCTTTCTTT,CASSYSWNTEAFF,TRBJ1-1,TRBV6-5,.,.
TGCGCCAGCAGACAGGGCGGGAACACTGAAGCTTTCTTT,CASRQGGNTEAFF,TRBJ1-1,TRBV10-2,.,.
TGTGCCACCTCAACTGACAGCCAAGAGACCCAGTACTTC,CATSTDSQETQYF,TRBJ2-5,TRBV24-1,.,.